This entry concerns a single T cell receptor beta chain. Its antigen remains undetermined. Per-base qualities were not stored, and no clone one base away is much larger. The collaborating institutions used their own protocols to collect whole blood in K2EDTA tubes. For TCRbeta analysis, collaborator samples were shipped as frozen whole blood, as isolated PBMCs, or as DNA extracted from either sample type. These data are taken from a study of blood T cell repertoires in COVID-19 (dated by TCRdb to the early 2020s). Context from the whole study: The collaborator samples originated in the United States, Italy and Spain and spanned the acute and convalescent phases of COVID-19. The repertoires were released in a freely available public database meant as a resource for research on the immune response to SARS-CoV-2. The material from the prospective study consisted of cDNA or gDNA derived from T cells, B-cell-depleted T cells, or PBMCs. Where HLA class I and class II types were available, the types were taken from metadata supplied by the sample provider, not from assay-based typing. A de-identified subject ID, COVID-19 status, age in years and sex were almost always included in the sample metadata. The dataset comprised deeply sampled blood TCRbeta repertoires from subjects exposed to, actively infected with, or recovered from COVID-19. The samples were drawn from two sources: the first 160 participants of the ongoing ImmuneRACE study, and over 1,000 subjects contributed by 6 global collaborators.

Overall study results and their limits: How much clinical and demographic metadata was included differed by source and by participant, and the metadata was provided uncurated.

The immunoSEQ Assay, a bias-controlled multiplex PCR, was used to amplify TCRbeta CDR3 regions from genomic DNA. In the authors' own workflow: The number of nucleated cells in each sample was estimated from the amplification of reference gene primers within the assay. Sequence reads were collapsed and filtered to measure the absolute abundance of every unique TCRbeta CDR3 rearrangement. For each sample, productive Simpson clonality was calculated as the square root of Simpson's diversity index across productive rearrangements. Imported from immuneACCESS, the table was reduced by TCRdb to in-frame sequences with V and J called. These copies leave out some clones; in studies compared against another copy, an unresolved V gene accounts for under half, and the cause of the remainder is not known. The V and J calls and the clone size are those of that table, but D and trimming were determined from the DNA. The sample records 150,000 to 200,000 clones, approximately 88% of which are singletons. The ten largest clonotypes hold roughly 14% of the sample.

V lost 0 bases and J lost 5 bases; the stretch between them is 17 bases long. From a lookup of the germline V gene (reference sequence), CDR1 and CDR2 are GTSNPN and SVGIG. Measured from the cysteine to the phenylalanine, the CDR3 is 15 residues long. The kept DNA is CDR3 alone, 45 bases in frame from the first base. The origin of this receptor is a man in his late teens or twenties with active or convalescent COVID-19. This chain is built from TRBV30 and TRBJ2-7; a weak D assignment points to TRBD2 (5 bases agree). The sample was peripheral blood. The CDR3: CAWSVPTRALHEQYF. Here is the DNA: TGTGCCTGGAGTGTTCCCACTAGGGCCCTCCACGAGCAGTACTTC.